The 19 T cell receptor beta chains reported below all come from one sample, sequenced in a study of T cells in Graves' hyperthyroidism and ophthalmopathy. RNA transcripts yielded amplified TCR beta CDR3 regions. A set of HTBI primers served as the primers for a first-round RT-PCR of the TCR CDR3. MiXCR, run by TCRdb on the multiplex PCR reads, gives a single entry per CDR3 protein. The table has approximately 610,000 distinct CDR3 sequences, under 15% seen once. Sample: blood. These receptors came from a middle-aged woman with Graves' ophthalmopathy.

There are many counts of this clonotype. The rearrangement joins TRBV6-2 or TRBV6-3 to TRBJ1-5; D is possibly TRBD1 (6 bases). The V end lost 2 bases, the J end lost 0 bases, and 17 bases lay between the germline ends. Looked up from germline, CDR1 is MNHEY and CDR2 is SVGEGT. The CDR3 totals 18 residues. The CDR3 DNA follows: TGTGCCAGCAGTTACCGACCGGGGGCGGGTTATAGCAATCAGCCCCAGCATTTT. This codes for CASSYRPGAGYSNQPQHF.

The chain links TRBV7-2 to TRBJ1-1; 8 bases fit TRBD1. Germline CDR1 reads SGHTA; CDR2 reads FQGNSA. The CDR3 length is 14 residues. V was pared by 1 base and J by 4 bases, with 2 bases of the junction left unmatched. The CDR3 coding sequence is TGTGCCAGCAGCTTAGAGGACAGGGCCACTGAAGCTTTCTTT. Protein product: CASSLEDRATEAFF.

The CDR3, as DNA: TGTGCCTGGTGCCCCGGGCCGAACACCGGGGAGCTGTTTTTT. Translation: CAWCPGPNTGELFF. The V and J genes are TRBV30 and TRBJ2-2, with no clear D. Germline CDR1 and CDR2: GTSNPN and SVGIG (reference sequence). V lost 5 bases and J lost 0, with 10 bases in between. There are 14 residues in the CDR3.

This clonotype was seen only a few times. The chain links TRBV27 to TRBJ2-7; the D is unclear. V was clipped by 2 bases and J by 1 base, with 9 bases between them. CDR3 length: 14 residues. CDR1 is MNHEY, CDR2 SMNVEV, per germline (reference sequence). The DNA for the CDR3 is TGTGCCAGCAGTTTAGTTCGAAATTCCTACGAGCAGTACTTC. This codes for CASSLVRNSYEQYF.

This clonotype was found a few times. The CDR3 DNA reads as TGTGCCAGTAGTTTGACGGGACTAGCGGAGCAGTACTTC. This codes for CASSLTGLAEQYF. V is TRBV19 and J is TRBJ2-7; TRBD2 matches 10 bases. The V segment lost 5 bases and the J segment 7 bases; nucleotides outside the gene matches: 5. The CDR3 has 13 amino acids. Germline CDR1 is LNHDA and CDR2 is SQIVND (reference sequence).

V and J are TRBV18 and TRBJ1-1; 8 bases map to TRBD1. V lost 3 bases to trimming and J lost 5 bases; unmatched junction nucleotides: 8. Germline V CDR1 and CDR2: KGHSH, LQKENI. The CDR3 covers 15 residues. The CDR3 DNA is TGTGCCAGCTCACCTAACGACAGGGGAGGAACTGAAGCTTTCTTT. Protein sequence: CASSPNDRGGTEAFF.

The rearrangement uses TRBV4-3 and TRBJ1-1; D may be TRBD1 (5 bases). The CDR3 runs to 15 residues. The V end was cut by 0 bases, the J end by 2 bases, with 10 bases between. CDR1 LGHNA and CDR2 YSLEER come from the germline V gene. CDR3 protein: CASSQDWGGNTEAFF. The CDR3 region has the DNA TGCGCCAGCAGCCAAGATTGGGGGGGAAACACTGAAGCTTTCTTT.

This clonotype was seen ten or more times. The chain is built from TRBV28 and TRBJ1-3; no reliable D call. The CDR3 extends over 12 amino acids. Between the trimmed V and J ends, which lost 7 bases and 4 bases, there was a span of 8 bases. Germline V CDR1 and CDR2: MDHEN, SYDVKM. The CDR3 coding sequence is TGTGCCAGCACGGGAGGGGGAAACACCATATATTTT. Protein product: CASTGGGNTIYF.

The chain employs TRBV9 and TRBJ2-5; D is unclear. Between the trimmed V and J ends, which lost 2 bases and 2 bases, there was a span of 7 bases. Germline CDR1 SGDLS, CDR2 YYNGEE. The CDR3 consists of 13 residues. For the CDR3, the DNA is TGTGCCAGCAGCGTTGACATACAAGAGACCCAGTACTTC. This codes for CASSVDIQETQYF. The full variable domain, in which reference TRBV9 and TRBJ2-5 provide the parts outside the CDR3, is DSGVTQTPKHLITATGQRVTLRCSPRSGDLSVYWYQQSLDQGLQFLIQYYNGEERAKGNILERFSAQQFPDLHSELNLSSLELGDSALYFCASSVDIQETQYFGPGTRLLVL.

The sample holds many counts of this clonotype. The chain carries TRBV19 and TRBJ1-5; 7 bases are shared with TRBD1. V was clipped by 7 bases and J by 0 bases; unmatched bases: 3. This CDR3 spans 14 amino acids. The germline CDR1 and CDR2 sequences are LNHDA and SQIVND (reference sequence). Here the CDR3 reads CASKQGYSNQPQHF. CDR3 nucleotides: TGTGCCAGTAAACAGGGGTATAGCAATCAGCCCCAGCATTTT.

This clonotype has at least ten counts. The chain uses TRBV7-8 and TRBJ2-7, with 8 nucleotides matching TRBD2. Germline values: CDR1 SGHVS, CDR2 FQNEAQ. The CDR3 length is 15 residues. With V trimmed by 1 base and J by 5 bases, 7 bases remained unmatched. CDR3 coding DNA: TGTGCCAGCAGCTTAGGGCTAGCGGGTTACCACGAGCAGTACTTC. This sequence encodes CASSLGLAGYHEQYF.

This clonotype has at least ten counts. V and J are TRBV20-1 and TRBJ2-5; D uncertain. The CDR3 totals 13 residues. CDR1 is DFQATT, CDR2 SNEGSKA, per germline (reference sequence). The V and J ends lost 3 bases and 7 bases respectively, with 15 bases between them. Written as DNA, the CDR3 is TGCAGTGCTAGGCCACCGGGCCCGCGGACCCAGTACTTC. It is translated as CSARPPGPRTQYF.

At least ten counts were recorded for this clonotype. A much more abundant neighbour one base away suggests this may be a read error. The chain carries TRBV12-3 or TRBV12-4 and TRBJ2-7, with 13 bases matching TRBD2. The CDR3 sequence is 14 residues long. The CDR3 DNA sequence: TGTGCCTGCAGCCGGACTAGCGGGAGCTACGAGCAGTACTTC. Translation: CACSRTSGSYEQYF.

This clonotype was observed at least ten times. The chain is built from TRBV15 and TRBJ1-2; no clear D. V gave up 2 bases and J gave up 6 bases, with 13 bases separating them. The CDR3 is made up of 14 amino acids. From germline, CDR1 is LNHNV and CDR2 YYDKDF (reference sequence). CDR3 DNA sequence: TGTGCCACCAGCAGACCCTGGAACGGGCATGGCTACACCTTC. Its translation: CATSRPWNGHGYTF.

The table lists this clonotype with many counts. This chain links TRBV7-9 with TRBJ1-2; D may be TRBD1 (6 bases). V was cut by 5 bases and J by 0 bases, with 13 bases left in between. The CDR3 length is 15 residues. Germline CDR1 SEHNR, CDR2 FQNEAQ (reference sequence). This CDR3 reads CASSPTTGANYGYTF. The CDR3 DNA sequence: TGTGCCAGCAGCCCCACGACAGGTGCTAACTATGGCTACACCTTC. The full variable domain, in which reference TRBV7-9 and TRBJ1-2 provide the parts outside the CDR3, is DTGVSQNPRHKITKRGQNVTFRCDPISEHNRLYWYRQTLGQGPEFLTYFQNEAQLEKSRLLSDRFSAERPKGSFSTLEIQRTEQGDSAMYLCASSPTTGANYGYTFGSGTRLTVV.

As regards this clonotype: Possible read error: a much larger clone is one base away. The chain uses TRBV6-1 and TRBJ2-2, with 8 bases fitting TRBD2. Trimming took 5 bases from V and 8 from J; bases not matched to a gene: 7. Looked up from germline, CDR1 is MNHNS and CDR2 is SASEGT. CDR3 length equals 14 residues. This chain's CDR3 is CASSKERGRGELFF. As DNA, the CDR3 is TGTGCCAGCAGTAAAGAGCGGGGGCGGGGGGAGCTGTTTTTT.

This clonotype was observed at least ten times. This chain links TRBV6-2 or TRBV6-3 with TRBJ2-7; the D gene could be TRBD1 or TRBD2 (5 bases each). Germline V gene lookup returns CDR1 MNHEY and CDR2 SVGEGT. The germline V and J ends were trimmed by 6 bases and 2 bases, with 17 bases remaining between them. The CDR3 loop spans 15 amino acids. The CDR3 here is CASSHRGANTYEQYF. Written as DNA, the CDR3 is TGTGCCAGCAGCCACAGAGGGGCCAATACCTACGAGCAGTACTTC.

This clonotype came up many times. The CDR3 spells CASRTPKSNYGYTF. The CDR3 coding sequence is TGTGCCAGCAGGACTCCAAAGTCTAACTATGGCTACACCTTC. This chain uses TRBV28 with TRBJ1-2, with no clear D. From germline, CDR1 is MDHEN and CDR2 SYDVKM. The V end was cut by 6 bases, the J end by 0 bases, with 11 bases between. The CDR3 is 14 amino acids.

The sample holds many counts of this clonotype. V is TRBV6-5 and J is TRBJ2-4; D is perhaps TRBD2 (6 bases). Per the germline V gene, CDR1 is MNHEY and CDR2 is SVGAGI. This CDR3 comprises 14 residues. V lost 4 bases, J lost 3 bases, and 10 bases lay in between. The DNA of the CDR3 is TGTGCCAGCAGTTCGGGGGTCGGCAAAAACATTCAGTACTTC. Amino acid sequence: CASSSGVGKNIQYF.